Given below is one TCR beta chain in context. As handled by the study authors: By means of reference gene primer amplification, nucleated cell counts were estimated. The assay was immunoSEQ multiplex PCR, and TCRdb's table has in-frame clones only and misses some. D and trimming come from the DNA, and the V and J calls and clone size come from that table. The sample records about 190,000 clones, 90% being singletons. This specimen belongs to a study of blood T cell repertoires in COVID-19. In the study overall: Samples of COVID-19 (acute and convalescent) were obtained from the United States, Italy and Spain. T cells, B-cell-depleted T cells, or PBMCs provided the cDNA or gDNA that served as material.

The TCR originated in a man aged 45-65 years with acute or convalescent COVID-19. The sequencing input was peripheral blood.

CDR3 bases: TGTGCCAGCAGCCAAGATATGGGCCCTTACAATGAGCAGTTCTTC. This gives the protein CASSQDMGPYNEQFF. The chain recombines TRBV3-1 (or the pseudogene TRBV3-2) with TRBJ2-1; no clear D gene. With 0 bases removed from V and 4 bases from J, the gap between germline ends came to 10 bases. The CDR3 is 15 amino acids. CDR1 LGHDT and CDR2 YNNKEL come from the germline V gene (reference sequence).